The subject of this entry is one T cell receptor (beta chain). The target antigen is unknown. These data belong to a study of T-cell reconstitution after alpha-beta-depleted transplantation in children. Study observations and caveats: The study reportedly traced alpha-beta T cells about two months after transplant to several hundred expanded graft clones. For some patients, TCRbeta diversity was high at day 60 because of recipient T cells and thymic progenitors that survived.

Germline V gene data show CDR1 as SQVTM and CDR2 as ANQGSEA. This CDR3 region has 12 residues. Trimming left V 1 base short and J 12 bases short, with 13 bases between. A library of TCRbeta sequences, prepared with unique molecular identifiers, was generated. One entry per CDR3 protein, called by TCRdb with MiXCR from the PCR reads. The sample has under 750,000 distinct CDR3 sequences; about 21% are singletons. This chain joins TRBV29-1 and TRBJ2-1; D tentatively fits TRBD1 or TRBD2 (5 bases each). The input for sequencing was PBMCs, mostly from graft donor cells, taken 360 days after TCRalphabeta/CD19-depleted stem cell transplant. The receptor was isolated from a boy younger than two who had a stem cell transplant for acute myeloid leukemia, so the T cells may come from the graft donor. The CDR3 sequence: CSVEGDEGWQFF. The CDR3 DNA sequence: TGCAGCGTTGAAGGGGACGAGGGATGGCAGTTCTTC.